Shown below are 22 T cell receptor beta chains from a single sample sequenced in a study of OX40 agonist ivuxolimab in advanced cancers. The protocol was immunoSEQ multiplex PCR, while the TCRdb copy is restricted to in-frame clones and leaves out a portion. The sample comprises roughly 67,000 clones, 88% of which are singletons, and 0.75% to 0.85% rests with the top ten. Sequenced material: CD4+ or CD8+ T cells sorted from blood, taken in a trial of the OX40 agonist ivuxolimab. Receptors were obtained from an adult with an advanced solid tumor such as melanoma, head and neck, liver or kidney cancer.

The chain employs TRBV27 and TRBJ1-5; weak D call: TRBD1 (6 bases). Germline V gene lookup returns CDR1 MNHEY and CDR2 SMNVEV (reference sequence). The CDR3 has 15 residues. Trimming took 3 bases from V and 4 from J, leaving 13 bases between them. In DNA, the CDR3 is TGTGCCAGCAGTTTCGGGGGCGCCGTTAATCAGCCCCAGCATTTT. It specifies CASSFGGAVNQPQHF.

The chain employs TRBV6-6 and TRBJ1-1; TRBD1 is a possible D gene (5 bases). V dropped 2 bases and J dropped 4 bases, with 14 bases sitting between them. Germline loops: CDR1 MNHNY, CDR2 SVGAGI (reference sequence). The CDR3 is 15 residues long. CDR3 protein: CASSYGGQAGTEAFF. CDR3 coding DNA: TGTGCCAGCAGTTACGGGGGTCAAGCGGGCACTGAAGCTTTCTTT.

Here the CDR3 DNA reads TGTGCCAGCAGCAAATTAGGCTCTAATGAAAAACTGTTTTTT. Protein product: CASSKLGSNEKLFF. The chain couples TRBV21-1 to TRBJ1-4. TRBV21-1 is a pseudogene segment. CDR3 length: 14 residues.

The chain recombines TRBV6-6 with TRBJ1-2; 7 bases are shared with TRBD1. The CDR3 consists of 13 residues. In germline, CDR1 is MNHNY, CDR2 SVGAGI (reference sequence). V shed 6 bases and J 4 bases; nucleotides not matched to a gene: 5. The CDR3 reads CASRGTAIYGYTF. CDR3 bases: TGTGCCAGCAGGGGGACAGCTATCTATGGCTACACCTTC.

This chain links TRBV7-3 with TRBJ2-3; D ambiguous. Germline V gene sequence: CDR1 SGHTA, CDR2 FQGTGA. This CDR3 has 13 amino acids. Trimming stripped 2 bases from V and 1 base from J, with 4 bases between. This CDR3 is CASSLEGTDTQYF. CDR3 nucleotide sequence: TGTGCCAGCAGCTTAGAGGGCACAGATACGCAGTATTTT.

The chain couples TRBV29-1 to TRBJ2-7; D is uncertain. Germline CDR1 SQVTM, CDR2 ANQGSEA. The CDR3 consists of 12 residues. Trimming stripped 5 bases from V and 3 bases from J, with 11 bases between. The CDR3 here is CSVSVAGYEQYF. The CDR3 region has the DNA TGCAGCGTTTCAGTTGCCGGCTACGAGCAGTACTTC.

This chain connects TRBV18 to TRBJ2-5, with D hard to call. The V gene lost 1 base and the J gene lost 5 bases, with 5 bases spanning the gap. CDR3 length: 12 residues. Looked up from germline, CDR1 is KGHSH and CDR2 is LQKENI. CDR3 amino acids: CASSPRRETQYF. As DNA, the CDR3 is TGTGCCAGCTCACCACGGCGGGAGACCCAGTACTTC.

The rearrangement uses TRBV2 and TRBJ1-1, with D unclear. The CDR3 is made up of 13 amino acids. CDR1 is SNHLY, CDR2 FYNNEI, per germline. The V and J ends lost 8 bases and 0 bases respectively, with 10 bases between them. CDR3 protein: CASEMEMNTEAFF. The CDR3 DNA follows: TGTGCCAGCGAGATGGAAATGAACACTGAAGCTTTCTTT.

This chain uses TRBV29-1 with TRBJ2-5, with D perhaps matching TRBD2 (7 bases). Deletions cut 7 bases from V and 2 bases from J, with 20 bases between. The CDR3 consists of 15 residues. Germline CDR1 and CDR2: SQVTM and ANQGSEA. CDR3 sequence: CSAGLTGGLQETQYF. In nucleotides, the CDR3 is TGCAGCGCCGGGTTAACGGGGGGCTTACAAGAGACCCAGTACTTC.

The genes are TRBV29-1 and TRBJ2-5, with TRBD2 identical over 10 bases. CDR3 size: 14 residues. J was trimmed by 2 bases and V by 4 bases; bases with no gene match: 4. Germline V gene lookup returns CDR1 SQVTM and CDR2 ANQGSEA. CDR3 bases: TGCAGCGTTGTGGGACTAGCGAAACAAGAGACCCAGTACTTC. It translates to CSVVGLAKQETQYF. The complete variable domain, with remaining parts taken from reference TRBV29-1 and TRBJ2-5, reads SAVISQKPSRDICQRGTSLTIQCQVDSQVTMMFWYRQQPGQSLTLIATANQGSEATYESGFVIDKFPISRPNLTFSTLTVSNMSPEDSSIYLCSVVGLAKQETQYFGPGTRLLVL.

This clone was recorded only once. The V and J genes are TRBV6-1 and TRBJ1-2, with D unresolved. The CDR3 loop spans 14 amino acids. V was shortened by 2 bases and J by 3 bases, with 10 bases between the two germline ends. Germline V gene lookup returns CDR1 MNHNS and CDR2 SASEGT. The CDR3 DNA reads as TGTGCCAGCAGTGAAACGACTGGGGACTATGGCTACACCTTC. Encoded protein: CASSETTGDYGYTF.

V is TRBV27 and J is TRBJ2-3, with 8 bases that match TRBD1. V shed 6 bases, J shed 6 bases, and the junction held 5 bases outside the gene matches. Looked up from germline, CDR1 is MNHEY and CDR2 is SMNVEV (reference sequence). CDR3 size: 13 residues. CDR3 in amino acids: CASSRTGRDTQYF. In DNA form, the CDR3 reads TGTGCCAGCAGCCGGACAGGGCGGGATACGCAGTATTTT.

In the case of this clone: Sequence at one end of the junction differs from germline and may be a read error. The chain recombines TRBV4-1 with TRBJ2-7; no firm D call. Germline V gene lookup returns CDR1 MGHRA and CDR2 YSYEKL. The CDR3 covers 14 residues. CDR3 amino acids: CASSQEGTAYKQYF. The CDR3, as DNA: TGCGCCAGCAGCCAAGAGGGCACGGCCTACAAGCAGTACTTC.

This chain connects TRBV10-3 to TRBJ1-2; D may be TRBD1 (5 bases). V was trimmed by 6 bases and J by 4 bases, leaving 12 bases between them. CDR3 length: 13 residues. Germline V gene data show CDR1 as ENHRY and CDR2 as SYGVKD. The CDR3 DNA is TGTGCCATCAGGGGTGACAGCCTCTATGGCTACACCTTC. Translating it yields CAIRGDSLYGYTF.

Remarks on this clone: Germline is not matched at one junction end, which may reflect a read error. The genes are TRBV5-1 and TRBJ2-6; possibly TRBD1 for D (5 bases). The CDR3 runs 16 residues. Looked up from germline, CDR1 is SGHRS and CDR2 is YFSETQ. The CDR3 bases are TGCACCAGCAGCTTAGGGGCGGCCTCTGGGGCCAACGTCCTGACTTTC. Its translation is CTSSLGAASGANVLTF.

This clone is a singleton in its sample. CDR3 region: CASRLPTGGNNEKLFF. Written as DNA, the CDR3 is TGTGCCAGCAGATTACCAACAGGGGGCAATAATGAAAAACTGTTTTTT. This chain connects TRBV7-2 to TRBJ1-4, with 9 bases identical to TRBD1. This CDR3 is 16 amino acids long. CDR1 is SGHTA, CDR2 FQGNSA, per germline. With 6 bases clipped from V and 4 bases from J, the junction kept 9 bases outside the gene matches.

The rearrangement links TRBV2 to TRBJ2-7; 8 bases fit TRBD2. There are 14 residues in the CDR3. Germline CDR1 and CDR2: SNHLY and FYNNEI. V shed 4 bases and J 0 bases; nucleotides not matched to a gene: 2. CDR3 nucleotides: TGTGCCAGCAGTGCGAGCGGGAGCTCCTACGAGCAGTACTTC. This gives the protein CASSASGSSYEQYF.

The chain has TRBV12-5 and TRBJ2-3, with 11 bases matching TRBD2. V dropped 1 base and J dropped 4; count of bases not matched to a gene: 4. The CDR3 is 16 residues long. Germline V CDR1 and CDR2: LGHNT, FRNRAP. CDR3 region: CASGLGLAGYSDTQYF. The CDR3 coding sequence is TGTGCTAGTGGTTTGGGACTAGCGGGATATTCAGATACGCAGTATTTT.

The rearrangement joins TRBV4-1 to TRBJ1-2; 7 bases fit TRBD1. The CDR3 loop spans 15 amino acids. Per germline, CDR1 MGHRA and CDR2 YSYEKL. Germline trimming cut 0 bases from V and 2 bases from J; bases unmatched to any gene: 3. In DNA form, the CDR3 reads TGCGCCAGCAGCCAAGACAGGGGGAGAAACTATGGCTACACCTTC. Translated, it gives CASSQDRGRNYGYTF.

The V call is TRBV5-4, the J call TRBJ2-7; tentatively, D is TRBD1 or TRBD2 (5 bases each). The germline V gene has CDR1 SGHNT and CDR2 YYREEE (reference sequence). CDR3 length: 14 residues. Trimming stripped 4 bases from V and 7 bases from J, with 18 bases between. The CDR3 sequence is CASSNHRDDGEQYF. The CDR3 bases are TGTGCCAGCAGCAACCACCGGGACGACGGGGAGCAGTACTTC. The whole variable domain, remainder taken from reference TRBV5-4 and TRBJ2-7, is ETGVTQSPTHLIKTRGQQVTLRCSSQSGHNTVSWYQQALGQGPQFIFQYYREEENGRGNFPPRFSGLQFPNYSSELNVNALELDDSALYLCASSNHRDDGEQYFGPGTRLTVT.

The chain uses TRBV5-8 and TRBJ2-7; 10 nucleotides match TRBD2. The CDR3 has 15 residues. The trim removed 1 base at V and 3 bases at J, leaving 4 bases unmatched. The germline gives CDR1 SGHTS, CDR2 YDEGEE. The CDR3 protein is CASSLIRTSGYEQYF. DNA of the CDR3: TGTGCCAGCAGCTTGATAAGGACTAGCGGCTACGAGCAGTACTTC.

The CDR3 loop is CASSSTASISYNEQFF. The CDR3 DNA sequence: TGTGCCAGCAGCTCAACGGCTAGTATCTCCTACAATGAGCAGTTCTTC. The V call is TRBV5-4, the J call TRBJ2-1; no definite D call. The CDR3 spans 16 residues. Germline V gives CDR1 SGHNT, CDR2 YYREEE (reference sequence). The ends were cut back, 3 bases at V and 0 bases at J, with 13 bases in the middle.